Listed below are T cell receptor beta chains from one sample, sequenced in a study of blood T cell repertoires in COVID-19. Using immunoSEQ multiplex PCR, the repertoire was profiled, and TCRdb retains in-frame clones only, with some absent. Found here are some 140,000 clones, approximately 81% of them singletons; the top ten hold 8.4%. The source material was peripheral blood. These receptors all come from a woman aged 60-70 years with active or convalescent COVID-19. CDR3s include the opening cysteine and the closing phenylalanine or tryptophan. Fields, in order: V gene, D gene, clone size, J gene, CDR3 protein, CDR3 DNA. D genes are given only for firm matches. The listing skips clone size in some rows; elsewhere it reads once, few, many or a size class.

v_gene: TRBV5-4; d_gene: TRBD2; abundance: few; j_gene: TRBJ2-1; CDR3aa: CASRLGLAGGNEQFF; CDR3nt: TGTGCCAGCAGGTTGGGACTAGCGGGGGGGAATGAGCAGTTCTTC
v_gene: TRBV20-1; d_gene: -; abundance: -; j_gene: TRBJ1-2; CDR3aa: CSASTQGGYTF; CDR3nt: TGCAGTGCTTCGACCCAGGGGGGCTACACCTTC
v_gene: TRBV3-1/TRBV3-2; d_gene: TRBD1; abundance: -; j_gene: TRBJ1-2; CDR3aa: CASSHNYRGGDGYTF; CDR3nt: TGTGCCAGCAGCCACAATTACAGGGGAGGAGATGGCTACACCTTC
v_gene: TRBV27; d_gene: TRBD1; abundance: -; j_gene: TRBJ2-5; CDR3aa: CASSLLSQGAFQETQYF; CDR3nt: TGTGCCAGCAGTTTATTGTCCCAGGGGGCTTTCCAAGAGACCCAGTACTTC
v_gene: TRBV19; d_gene: TRBD2; abundance: -; j_gene: TRBJ2-1; CDR3aa: CASSQGAGPGNEQFF; CDR3nt: TGTGCCAGTAGTCAGGGAGCGGGACCGGGCAATGAGCAGTTCTTC
v_gene: TRBV24-1; d_gene: TRBD1; abundance: -; j_gene: TRBJ2-5; CDR3aa: CATSELDTGGLETQYF; CDR3nt: TGTGCCACCAGTGAACTAGATACAGGGGGCTTGGAGACCCAGTACTTC
v_gene: TRBV28; d_gene: TRBD2; abundance: -; j_gene: TRBJ2-3; CDR3aa: CASTLGGTFYSTDTQYF; CDR3nt: TGTGCCAGCACCCTGGGGGGGACTTTTTATTCCACAGATACGCAGTATTTT
v_gene: TRBV9; d_gene: TRBD2; abundance: -; j_gene: TRBJ2-7; CDR3aa: CASSATQTSGSYEQYF; CDR3nt: TGTGCCAGCAGCGCCACCCAGACTAGCGGGTCCTACGAGCAGTACTTC
v_gene: TRBV4-2; d_gene: -; abundance: few; j_gene: TRBJ2-1; CDR3aa: CASSPGFLLRTFNEQFF; CDR3nt: TGTGCCAGCTCTCCGGGTTTCCTTCTACGTACCTTCAATGAGCAGTTCTTC
v_gene: TRBV5-1; d_gene: -; abundance: -; j_gene: TRBJ1-2; CDR3aa: CASSFDSYNYGYTF; CDR3nt: TGCGCCAGCAGCTTCGACAGCTATAACTATGGCTACACCTTC
v_gene: TRBV4-1; d_gene: -; abundance: few; j_gene: TRBJ2-6; CDR3aa: CASSPNFSGANVLTF; CDR3nt: TGCGCCAGCAGCCCTAATTTCTCTGGGGCCAACGTCCTGACTTTC
v_gene: TRBV5-1; d_gene: TRBD2; abundance: -; j_gene: TRBJ2-4; CDR3aa: CASSSPGGEAKNIQYF; CDR3nt: TGCGCCAGCAGCTCCCCCGGGGGGGAAGCCAAAAACATTCAGTACTTC
v_gene: TRBV29-1; d_gene: -; abundance: once; j_gene: TRBJ1-2; CDR3aa: CSAQGLGDYGYTF; CDR3nt: TGCAGCGCGCAGGGTCTAGGAGACTATGGCTACACCTTC
v_gene: TRBV6-5; d_gene: -; abundance: -; j_gene: TRBJ1-1; CDR3aa: CASTKQGIAEAFF; CDR3nt: TGTGCCAGCACTAAACAGGGTATCGCTGAAGCTTTCTTT
v_gene: TRBV7-9; d_gene: -; abundance: -; j_gene: TRBJ1-1; CDR3aa: CASSLVSGQGGEAFF; CDR3nt: TGTGCCAGCAGCTTAGTTTCCGGACAAGGGGGTGAAGCTTTCTTT
v_gene: TRBV6-6; d_gene: -; abundance: -; j_gene: TRBJ1-2; CDR3aa: CASSRDSYYGYTF; CDR3nt: TGTGCCAGCAGCCGAGACAGCTACTATGGCTACACCTTC
v_gene: TRBV5-4; d_gene: -; abundance: once; j_gene: TRBJ2-3; CDR3aa: CASSLAVKDTQYF; CDR3nt: TGTGCCAGCAGCTTGGCCGTAAAAGATACGCAGTATTTT
v_gene: TRBV28; d_gene: TRBD1; abundance: -; j_gene: TRBJ1-2; CDR3aa: CASSEVGTGSSHPGGYTF; CDR3nt: TGTGCCAGCAGTGAAGTGGGGACAGGGTCGAGTCATCCTGGTGGCTACACCTTC
v_gene: TRBV9; d_gene: TRBD2; abundance: -; j_gene: TRBJ2-1; CDR3aa: CASSVRAGGSYNEQFF; CDR3nt: TGTGCCAGCAGCGTTCGAGCGGGAGGCTCCTACAATGAGCAGTTCTTC
v_gene: TRBV21-1; d_gene: -; abundance: -; j_gene: TRBJ1-6; CDR3aa: CASSKPDTRSPSSYNSPLHF; CDR3nt: TGTGCCAGCAGCAAACCCGACACCCGAAGTCCGAGCTCCTATAATTCACCCCTCCACTTT
v_gene: TRBV10-3; d_gene: -; abundance: -; j_gene: TRBJ1-5; CDR3aa: CAINRQEDQPQHF; CDR3nt: TGTGCCATCAACCGACAGGAGGATCAGCCCCAGCATTTT
v_gene: TRBV11-2; d_gene: TRBD1; abundance: -; j_gene: TRBJ1-2; CDR3aa: CASSPGPTGARGYTF; CDR3nt: TGTGCCAGCAGCCCAGGTCCGACAGGGGCAAGGGGCTACACCTTC
v_gene: TRBV3-1/TRBV3-2; d_gene: -; abundance: -; j_gene: TRBJ2-3; CDR3aa: CASSQDQVLTDTQYF; CDR3nt: TGTGCCAGCAGCCAAGATCAGGTACTCACAGATACGCAGTATTTT
v_gene: TRBV15; d_gene: TRBD1; abundance: -; j_gene: TRBJ2-7; CDR3aa: CATSSRGTGTYEQYF; CDR3nt: TGTGCCACCAGCAGCCGAGGGACAGGGACCTACGAGCAGTACTTC
v_gene: TRBV6-6; d_gene: TRBD2; abundance: once; j_gene: TRBJ2-4; CDR3aa: CASSSGTSGRGIQYF; CDR3nt: TGTGCCAGCAGTTCTGGGACTAGCGGGAGAGGTATTCAGTACTTC
v_gene: TRBV5-1; d_gene: TRBD1; abundance: few; j_gene: TRBJ1-2; CDR3aa: CASRGTGETYGYTF; CDR3nt: TGCGCCAGCAGAGGGACAGGCGAGACCTATGGCTACACCTTC
v_gene: TRBV19; d_gene: TRBD2; abundance: -; j_gene: TRBJ2-3; CDR3aa: CASNYGLDDDTQYF; CDR3nt: TGTGCCAGTAATTACGGACTAGACGATGATACGCAGTATTTT
v_gene: TRBV11-2; d_gene: TRBD2; abundance: -; j_gene: TRBJ2-1; CDR3aa: CASSRGGVSYNEQFF; CDR3nt: TGTGCCAGCAGCCGGGGGGGGGTATCCTACAATGAGCAGTTCTTC
v_gene: TRBV6-6; d_gene: -; abundance: -; j_gene: TRBJ1-3; CDR3aa: CASSYSEGSSGNTIYF; CDR3nt: TGTGCCAGCAGTTACTCGGAGGGGAGCTCTGGAAACACCATATATTTT
v_gene: TRBV19; d_gene: -; abundance: -; j_gene: TRBJ2-2; CDR3aa: CAIRRSEAPNTGELFF; CDR3nt: TGTGCCATAAGACGGAGTGAAGCACCAAACACCGGGGAGCTGTTTTTT
v_gene: TRBV10-3; d_gene: -; abundance: -; j_gene: TRBJ1-2; CDR3aa: CAISESGELGLGTF; CDR3nt: TGTGCCATCAGTGAGTCGGGAGAACTCGGATTGGGGACCTTC
v_gene: TRBV27; d_gene: -; abundance: few; j_gene: TRBJ1-2; CDR3aa: CASRHRRGYGYTF; CDR3nt: TGTGCCAGCAGACATAGACGGGGCTATGGCTACACCTTC
v_gene: TRBV9; d_gene: TRBD1; abundance: -; j_gene: TRBJ1-1; CDR3aa: CASSAAGGTEAFF; CDR3nt: TGTGCCAGCAGCGCCGCAGGGGGCACTGAAGCTTTCTTT
v_gene: TRBV12-3/TRBV12-4; d_gene: TRBD2; abundance: -; j_gene: TRBJ2-7; CDR3aa: CASFLAGVGEQYF; CDR3nt: TGTGCCAGCTTTCTAGCGGGAGTAGGCGAGCAGTACTTC
v_gene: TRBV28; d_gene: -; abundance: few; j_gene: TRBJ1-6; CDR3aa: CASGDRSSYNSPLHF; CDR3nt: TGTGCCAGCGGAGACAGAAGCTCCTATAATTCACCCCTCCACTTT
v_gene: TRBV9; d_gene: -; abundance: -; j_gene: TRBJ2-3; CDR3aa: CASSTFQGTDTQYF; CDR3nt: TGTGCCAGCAGCACATTTCAGGGCACAGATACGCAGTATTTT
v_gene: TRBV28; d_gene: -; abundance: -; j_gene: TRBJ1-3; CDR3aa: CASCGANWGNTIYF; CDR3nt: TGTGCCAGCTGTGGAGCTAATTGGGGAAACACCATATATTTT
v_gene: TRBV19; d_gene: -; abundance: few; j_gene: TRBJ1-5; CDR3aa: CASSINRDESNQPQHF; CDR3nt: TGTGCCAGTAGTATTAACAGGGATGAAAGCAATCAGCCCCAGCATTTT
v_gene: TRBV29-1; d_gene: -; abundance: -; j_gene: TRBJ1-3; CDR3aa: CSGTTGSGNTIYF; CDR3nt: TGCAGCGGTACTACAGGGTCTGGAAACACCATATATTTT
v_gene: TRBV4-2; d_gene: -; abundance: -; j_gene: TRBJ1-4; CDR3aa: CASSQGHQGEKLFF; CDR3nt: TGTGCCAGCAGCCAAGGTCATCAGGGTGAAAAACTGTTTTTT
v_gene: TRBV25-1; d_gene: -; abundance: -; j_gene: TRBJ1-3; CDR3aa: CASSQNSGNTIYF; CDR3nt: TGTGCCAGCAGCCAGAACTCTGGAAACACCATATATTTT
v_gene: TRBV4-3; d_gene: -; abundance: -; j_gene: TRBJ2-5; CDR3aa: CASSQEATIQETQYF; CDR3nt: TGCGCCAGCAGCCAAGAAGCCACCATCCAAGAGACCCAGTACTTC
v_gene: TRBV7-9; d_gene: -; abundance: -; j_gene: TRBJ2-3; CDR3aa: CASSLDQSPSTDTQYF; CDR3nt: TGTGCCAGCAGCTTAGACCAGTCCCCTAGCACAGATACGCAGTATTTT